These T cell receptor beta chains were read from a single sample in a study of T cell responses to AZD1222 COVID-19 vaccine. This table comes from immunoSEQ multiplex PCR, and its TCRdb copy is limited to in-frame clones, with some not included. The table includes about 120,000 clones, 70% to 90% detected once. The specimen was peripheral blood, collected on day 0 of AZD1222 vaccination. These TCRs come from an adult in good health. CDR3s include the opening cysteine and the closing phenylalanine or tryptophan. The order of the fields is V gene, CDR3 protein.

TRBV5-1 CASSFTSGGVTIYEQYF
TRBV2 CASRTSGSFEQFF
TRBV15 CATSPAGVSYEQYF
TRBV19 CASSEPRQGSYEQYF
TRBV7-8 CASSRERANTGELFF
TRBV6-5 CASKELGSYGQYF
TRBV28 CASKRGNYEQYF
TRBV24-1 CATSDFSGRGDTQYF
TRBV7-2 CASSLMTGTGDGKLFF
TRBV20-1 CSASEPAGVQETQYF
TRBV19 CASRLYRGSDEKLFF
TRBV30 CAWGYDSNQPQHF
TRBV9 CASSATSGELFF
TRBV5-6 CASSLDPGTLPRELFF
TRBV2 CAGASGGLNSPLHF
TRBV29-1 CSVPGTGGIFSAEAFF
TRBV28 CASSNRDNQPQHF
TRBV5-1 CASSIQTGPGNIQYF
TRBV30 CAWSRQSDGYTF
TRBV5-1 CASSEGTDNSPLHF
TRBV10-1 CASRSDQPGQGTQNQPQHF
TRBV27 CASSSRLAPSDEQYF
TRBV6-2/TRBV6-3 CASSSSSGKSYNEQFF
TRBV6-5 CASSYLKIARSYGYTF
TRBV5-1 CASRWERGPVTNEKLFF
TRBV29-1 CSLSSAGNNEQFF
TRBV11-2 CASSPRDSLDEQYF
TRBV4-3 CASSQDRLAGGYNEQFF
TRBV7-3 CASSFRDGGTEAFF
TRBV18 CASSPTSLSTDTQYF
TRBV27 CASSLSGAGGNYNEQFF
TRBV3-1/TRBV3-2 CASSPGTGRRWGYGYTF
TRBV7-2 CASSRDRWSYEQYF
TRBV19 CASSIRTTGTYGYTF
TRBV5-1 CASSRTGGLDGNTIYF
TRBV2 CASIRDRGFSYGYTF
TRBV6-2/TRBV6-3 CASSPRGGTEAFF
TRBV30 CAWRPRGDQPQHF
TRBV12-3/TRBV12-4 CASGLAAYEQYF
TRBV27 CASSLRRVGEKLFF